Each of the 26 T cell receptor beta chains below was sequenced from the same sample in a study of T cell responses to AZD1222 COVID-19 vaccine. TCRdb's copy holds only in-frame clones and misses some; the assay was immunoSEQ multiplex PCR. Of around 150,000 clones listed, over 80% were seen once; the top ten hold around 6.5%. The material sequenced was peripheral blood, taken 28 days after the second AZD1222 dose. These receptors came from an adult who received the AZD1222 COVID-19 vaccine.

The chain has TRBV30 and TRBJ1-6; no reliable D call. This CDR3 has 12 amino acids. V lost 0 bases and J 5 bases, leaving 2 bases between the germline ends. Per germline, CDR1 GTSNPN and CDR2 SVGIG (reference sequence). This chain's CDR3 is CAWSVHNSPLHF. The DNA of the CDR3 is TGTGCCTGGAGTGTACATAATTCACCCCTCCACTTT.

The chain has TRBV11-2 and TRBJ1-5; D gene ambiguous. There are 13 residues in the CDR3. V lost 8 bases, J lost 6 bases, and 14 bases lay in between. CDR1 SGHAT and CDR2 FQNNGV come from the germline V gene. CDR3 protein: CASATQGGQPQHF. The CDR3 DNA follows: TGTGCCAGCGCGACTCAAGGCGGTCAGCCCCAGCATTTT.

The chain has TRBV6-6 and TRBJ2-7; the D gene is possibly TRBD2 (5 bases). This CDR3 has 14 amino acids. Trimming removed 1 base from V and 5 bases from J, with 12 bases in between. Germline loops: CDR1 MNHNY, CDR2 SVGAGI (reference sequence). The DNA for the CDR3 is TGTGCCAGCAGTTACTTCCTAGCTCTCCACGAGCAGTACTTC. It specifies CASSYFLALHEQYF.

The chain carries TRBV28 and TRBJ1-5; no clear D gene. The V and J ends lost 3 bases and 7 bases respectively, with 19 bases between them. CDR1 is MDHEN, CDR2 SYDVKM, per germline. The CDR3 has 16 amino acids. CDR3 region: CASSLISGRRGQPQHF. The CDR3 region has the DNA TGTGCCAGCAGTTTGATTTCCGGTCGCAGAGGCCAGCCCCAGCATTTT.

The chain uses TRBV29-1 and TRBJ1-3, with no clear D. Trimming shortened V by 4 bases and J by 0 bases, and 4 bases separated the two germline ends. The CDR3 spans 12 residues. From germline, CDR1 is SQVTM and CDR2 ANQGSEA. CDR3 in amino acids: CSVAGSGNTIYF. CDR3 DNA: TGCAGCGTTGCAGGCTCTGGAAACACCATATATTTT.

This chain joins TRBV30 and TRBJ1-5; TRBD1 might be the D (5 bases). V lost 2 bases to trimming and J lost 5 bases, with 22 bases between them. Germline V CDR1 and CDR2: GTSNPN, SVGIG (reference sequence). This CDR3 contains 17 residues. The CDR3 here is CAWSSGGGVWRDQPQHF. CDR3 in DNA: TGTGCCTGGAGTAGCGGGGGAGGGGTATGGAGAGATCAGCCCCAGCATTTT.

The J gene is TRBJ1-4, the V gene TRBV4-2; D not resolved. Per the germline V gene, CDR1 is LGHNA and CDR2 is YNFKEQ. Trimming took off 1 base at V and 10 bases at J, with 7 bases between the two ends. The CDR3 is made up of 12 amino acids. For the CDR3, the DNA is TGTGCCAGCAGCCAAGGGGCGGGAAAACTGTTTTTT. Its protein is CASSQGAGKLFF.

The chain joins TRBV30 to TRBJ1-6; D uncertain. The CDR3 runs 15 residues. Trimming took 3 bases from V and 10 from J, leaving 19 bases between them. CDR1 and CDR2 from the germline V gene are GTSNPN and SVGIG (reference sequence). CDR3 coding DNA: TGTGCCTGGAGAATTCGGGTATTAGGGAACTCACCCCTCCACTTT. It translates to CAWRIRVLGNSPLHF.

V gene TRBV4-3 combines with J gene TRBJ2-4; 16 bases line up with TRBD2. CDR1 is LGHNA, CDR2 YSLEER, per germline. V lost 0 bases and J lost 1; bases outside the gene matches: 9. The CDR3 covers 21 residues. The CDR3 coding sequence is TGCGCCAGCAGCCAAGAAGGAGCGGGACTAGCGGGGGGGCCGGCCAAAAACATTCAGTACTTC. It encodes CASSQEGAGLAGGPAKNIQYF.

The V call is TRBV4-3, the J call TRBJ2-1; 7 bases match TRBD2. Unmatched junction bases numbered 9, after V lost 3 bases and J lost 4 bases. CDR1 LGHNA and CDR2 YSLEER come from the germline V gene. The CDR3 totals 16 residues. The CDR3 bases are TGCGCCAGCAGCCAGGAACGGACTAGTGGTTACAATGAGCAGTTCTTC. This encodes CASSQERTSGYNEQFF.

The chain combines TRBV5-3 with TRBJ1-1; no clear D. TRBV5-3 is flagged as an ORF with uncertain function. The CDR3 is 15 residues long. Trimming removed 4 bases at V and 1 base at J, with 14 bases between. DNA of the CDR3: TGTGCCAGAAGCCCGTCCTCCCCCCAGAACACTGAAGCTTTCTTT. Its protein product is CARSPSSPQNTEAFF.

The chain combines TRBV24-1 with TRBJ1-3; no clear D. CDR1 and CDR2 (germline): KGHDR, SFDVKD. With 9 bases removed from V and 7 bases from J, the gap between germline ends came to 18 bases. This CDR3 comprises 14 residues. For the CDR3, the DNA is TGTGCCACCGGCGACCAGACCGTTGGCAACACCATATATTTT. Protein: CATGDQTVGNTIYF.

CDR3 amino acids: CASSTYPPSGAVNEQFF. The CDR3 nucleotides read TGTGCCAGCAGTACCTACCCCCCCAGCGGGGCGGTCAATGAGCAGTTCTTC. The chain has TRBV27 and TRBJ2-1, with TRBD2 matching over 7 bases. The CDR3 has 17 amino acids. The junction had 16 bases not matched to a gene; V was cut back by 5 bases and J by 6 bases. Germline V lookup: CDR1 MNHEY, CDR2 SMNVEV (reference sequence).

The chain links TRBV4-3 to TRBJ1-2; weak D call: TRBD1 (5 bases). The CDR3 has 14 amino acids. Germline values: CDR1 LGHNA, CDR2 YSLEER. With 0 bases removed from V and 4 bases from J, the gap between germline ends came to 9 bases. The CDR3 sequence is CASSQDQGSYGYTF. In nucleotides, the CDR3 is TGCGCCAGCAGCCAAGATCAGGGTTCCTATGGCTACACCTTC.

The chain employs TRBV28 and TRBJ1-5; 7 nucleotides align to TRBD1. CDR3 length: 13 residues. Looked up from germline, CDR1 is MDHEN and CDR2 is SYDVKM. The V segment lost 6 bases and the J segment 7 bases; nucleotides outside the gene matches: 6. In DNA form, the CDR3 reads TGTGCCAGCAGACTACAGGGGACGCAGCCCCAGCATTTT. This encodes CASRLQGTQPQHF. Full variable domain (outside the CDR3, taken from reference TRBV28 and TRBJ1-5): DVKVTQSSRYLVKRTGEKVFLECVQDMDHENMFWYRQDPGLGLRLIYFSYDVKMKEKGDIPEGYSVSREKKERFSLILESASTNQTSMYLCASRLQGTQPQHFGDGTRLSIL.

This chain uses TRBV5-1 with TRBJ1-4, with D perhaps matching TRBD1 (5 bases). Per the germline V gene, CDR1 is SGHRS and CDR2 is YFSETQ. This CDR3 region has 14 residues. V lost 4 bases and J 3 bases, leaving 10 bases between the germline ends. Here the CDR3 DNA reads TGCGCCAGCAGCGGGGGGGAGGCTAATGAAAAACTGTTTTTT. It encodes CASSGGEANEKLFF.

The CDR3 sequence: CASSFSAGGADRELFF. CDR3 nucleotides: TGTGCCAGCAGTTTCTCAGCAGGGGGCGCTGACAGGGAGCTGTTTTTT. The rearrangement uses TRBV28 and TRBJ2-2; TRBD1 agrees at 8 bases. The CDR3 totals 16 residues. Per germline, CDR1 MDHEN and CDR2 SYDVKM. J was trimmed by 9 bases and V by 3 bases; bases with no gene match: 12.

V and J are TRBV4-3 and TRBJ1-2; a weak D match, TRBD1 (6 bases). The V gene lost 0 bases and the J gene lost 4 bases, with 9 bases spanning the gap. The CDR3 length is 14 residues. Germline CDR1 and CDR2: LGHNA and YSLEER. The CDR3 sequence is CASSQELDSYGYTF. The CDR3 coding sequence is TGCGCCAGCAGCCAAGAATTGGACAGCTATGGCTACACCTTC.

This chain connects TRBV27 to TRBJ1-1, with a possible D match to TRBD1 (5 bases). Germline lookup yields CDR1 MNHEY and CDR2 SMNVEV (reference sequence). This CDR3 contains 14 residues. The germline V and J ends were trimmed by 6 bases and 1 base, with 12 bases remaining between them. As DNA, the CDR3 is TGTGCCAGCAGACCGGGGCTAAGGAACACTGAAGCTTTCTTT. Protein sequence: CASRPGLRNTEAFF.

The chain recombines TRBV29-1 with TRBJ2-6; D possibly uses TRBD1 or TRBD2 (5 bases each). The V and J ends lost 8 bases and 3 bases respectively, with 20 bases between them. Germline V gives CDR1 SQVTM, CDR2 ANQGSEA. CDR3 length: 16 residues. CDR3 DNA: TGCAGCAGAATGTGGTTGGGGGTCGGTGGGGCCAACGTCCTGACTTTC. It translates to CSRMWLGVGGANVLTF. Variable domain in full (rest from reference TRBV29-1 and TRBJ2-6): SAVISQKPSRDICQRGTSLTIQCQVDSQVTMMFWYRQQPGQSLTLIATANQGSEATYESGFVIDKFPISRPNLTFSTLTVSNMSPEDSSIYLCSRMWLGVGGANVLTFGAGSRLTVL.

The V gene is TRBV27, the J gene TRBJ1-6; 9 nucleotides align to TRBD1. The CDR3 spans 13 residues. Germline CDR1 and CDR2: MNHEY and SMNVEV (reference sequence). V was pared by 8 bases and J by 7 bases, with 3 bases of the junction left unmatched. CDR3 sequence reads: CASRTGVNSPLHF. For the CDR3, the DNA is TGTGCCAGCCGGACAGGGGTGAATTCACCCCTCCACTTT.

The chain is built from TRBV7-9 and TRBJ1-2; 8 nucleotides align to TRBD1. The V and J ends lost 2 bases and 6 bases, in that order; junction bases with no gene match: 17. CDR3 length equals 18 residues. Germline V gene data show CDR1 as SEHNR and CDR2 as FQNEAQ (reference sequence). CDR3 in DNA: TGTGCCAGCAGCTTATACGGGACAGGTTGGGGACAACGCGATGGCTACACCTTC. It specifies CASSLYGTGWGQRDGYTF.

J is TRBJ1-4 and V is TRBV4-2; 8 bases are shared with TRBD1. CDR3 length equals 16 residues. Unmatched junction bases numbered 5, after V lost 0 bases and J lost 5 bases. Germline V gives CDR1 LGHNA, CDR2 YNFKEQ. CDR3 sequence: CASSQDWDRPNEKLFF. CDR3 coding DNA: TGTGCCAGCAGCCAAGATTGGGACAGGCCGAATGAAAAACTGTTTTTT.

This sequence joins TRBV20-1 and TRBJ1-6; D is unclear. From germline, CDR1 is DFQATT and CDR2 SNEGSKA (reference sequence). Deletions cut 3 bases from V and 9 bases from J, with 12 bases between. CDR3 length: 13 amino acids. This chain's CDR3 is CSASRRAGSPLHF. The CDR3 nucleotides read TGCAGTGCTAGTCGGAGGGCAGGTTCACCCCTCCACTTT.

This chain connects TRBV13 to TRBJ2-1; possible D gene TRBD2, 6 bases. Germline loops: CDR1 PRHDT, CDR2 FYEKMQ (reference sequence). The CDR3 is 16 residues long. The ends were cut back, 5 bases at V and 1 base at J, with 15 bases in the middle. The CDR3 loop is CASSNGGASSYNEQFF. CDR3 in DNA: TGTGCCAGCAGCAACGGAGGGGCGAGTTCCTACAATGAGCAGTTCTTC. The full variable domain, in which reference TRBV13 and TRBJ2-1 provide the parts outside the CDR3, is AAGVIQSPRHLIKEKRETATLKCYPIPRHDTVYWYQQGPGQDPQFLISFYEKMQSDKGSIPDRFSAQQFSDYHSELNMSSLELGDSALYFCASSNGGASSYNEQFFGPGTRLTVL.

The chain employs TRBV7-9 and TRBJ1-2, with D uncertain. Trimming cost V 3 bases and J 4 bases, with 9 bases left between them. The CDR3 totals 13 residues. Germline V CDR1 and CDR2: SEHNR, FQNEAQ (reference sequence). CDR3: CASSFGRLYGYTF. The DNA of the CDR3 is TGTGCCAGCAGCTTCGGCAGACTCTATGGCTACACCTTC.